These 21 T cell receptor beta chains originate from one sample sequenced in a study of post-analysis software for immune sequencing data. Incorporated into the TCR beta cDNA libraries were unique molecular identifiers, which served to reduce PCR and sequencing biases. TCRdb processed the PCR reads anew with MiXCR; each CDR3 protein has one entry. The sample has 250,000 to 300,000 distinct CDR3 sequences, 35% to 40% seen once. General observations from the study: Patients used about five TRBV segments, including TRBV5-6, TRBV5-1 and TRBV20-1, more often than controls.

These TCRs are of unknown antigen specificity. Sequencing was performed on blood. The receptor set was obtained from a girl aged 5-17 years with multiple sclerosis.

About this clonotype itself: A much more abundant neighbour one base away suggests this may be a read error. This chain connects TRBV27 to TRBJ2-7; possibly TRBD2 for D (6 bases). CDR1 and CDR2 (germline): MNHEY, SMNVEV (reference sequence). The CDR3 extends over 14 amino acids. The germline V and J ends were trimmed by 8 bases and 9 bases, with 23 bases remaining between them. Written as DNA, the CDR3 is TGTGCCAGCGGGACCGGGACTGAGATACGAGCGCAGTACTTC. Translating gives CASGTGTEIRAQYF.

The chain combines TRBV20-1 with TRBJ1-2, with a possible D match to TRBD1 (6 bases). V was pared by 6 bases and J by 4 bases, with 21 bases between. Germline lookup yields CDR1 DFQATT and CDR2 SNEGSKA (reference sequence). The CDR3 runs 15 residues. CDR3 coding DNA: TGCAGTGCCACAGTAGGGGGGACGAATAGCTATGGCTACACCTTC. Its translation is CSATVGGTNSYGYTF.

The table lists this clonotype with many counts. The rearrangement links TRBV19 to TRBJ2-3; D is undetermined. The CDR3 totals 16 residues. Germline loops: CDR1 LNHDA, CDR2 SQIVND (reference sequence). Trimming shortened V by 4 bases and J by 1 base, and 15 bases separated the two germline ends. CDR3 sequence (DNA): TGTGCCAGTAGTACTCCGACTTTTACAGGCACAGATACGCAGTATTTT. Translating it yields CASSTPTFTGTDTQYF.

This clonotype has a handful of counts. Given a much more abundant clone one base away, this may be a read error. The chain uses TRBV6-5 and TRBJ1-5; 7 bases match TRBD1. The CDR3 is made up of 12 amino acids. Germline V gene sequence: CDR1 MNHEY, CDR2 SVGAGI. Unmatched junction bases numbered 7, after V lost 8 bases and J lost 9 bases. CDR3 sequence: CASGTDCWPQHF. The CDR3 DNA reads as TGTGCCAGCGGGACAGATTGTTGGCCCCAGCATTTT.

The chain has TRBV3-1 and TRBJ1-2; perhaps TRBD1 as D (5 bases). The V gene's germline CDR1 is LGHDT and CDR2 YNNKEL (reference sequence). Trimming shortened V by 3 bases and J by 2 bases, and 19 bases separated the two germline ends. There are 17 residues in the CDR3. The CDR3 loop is CASSHLVPRDGNYGYTF. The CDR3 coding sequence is TGTGCCAGCAGCCACCTTGTCCCCCGGGACGGGAACTATGGCTACACCTTC.

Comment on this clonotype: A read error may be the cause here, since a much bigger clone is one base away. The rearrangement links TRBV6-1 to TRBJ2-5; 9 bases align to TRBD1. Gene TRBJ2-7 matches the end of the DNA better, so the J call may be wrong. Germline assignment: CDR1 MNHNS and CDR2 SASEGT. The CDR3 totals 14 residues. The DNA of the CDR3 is TGTGCCAGCATGGGGACAGGGATACGCAACGAGCAGTACTTC. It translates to CASMGTGIRNEQYF.

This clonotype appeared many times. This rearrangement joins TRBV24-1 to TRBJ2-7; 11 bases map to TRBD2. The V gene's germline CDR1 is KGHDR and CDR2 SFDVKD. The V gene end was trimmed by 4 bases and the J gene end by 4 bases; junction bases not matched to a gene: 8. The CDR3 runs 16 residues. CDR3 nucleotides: TGTGCCACCAGTGACGAGATAGCGGGAGGGCATTACGAGCAGTACTTC. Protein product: CATSDEIAGGHYEQYF.

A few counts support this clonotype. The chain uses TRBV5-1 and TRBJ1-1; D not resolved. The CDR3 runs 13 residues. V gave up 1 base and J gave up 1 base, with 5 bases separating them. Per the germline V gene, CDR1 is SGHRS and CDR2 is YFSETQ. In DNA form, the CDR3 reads TGCGCCAGCAGCTTGCCAGCGAACACTGAAGCTTTCTTT. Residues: CASSLPANTEAFF.

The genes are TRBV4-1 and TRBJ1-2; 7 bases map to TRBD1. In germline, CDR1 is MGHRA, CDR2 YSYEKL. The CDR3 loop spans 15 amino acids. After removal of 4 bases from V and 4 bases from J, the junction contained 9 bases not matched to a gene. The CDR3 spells CASSREQGSIYGYTF. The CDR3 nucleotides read TGCGCCAGCAGCCGAGAACAGGGGTCAATCTATGGCTACACCTTC.

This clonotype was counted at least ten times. The CDR3 DNA sequence: TGCAGTGCTAGGGTCCCTAGCGGCCTCACAGATACGCAGTATTTT. It translates to CSARVPSGLTDTQYF. The chain combines TRBV20-1 with TRBJ2-3; TRBD2 agrees at 7 bases. Trimming at V came to 3 bases and at J to 2 bases, leaving 8 bases not matched to a gene. Germline-derived CDR1 and CDR2 are DFQATT and SNEGSKA (reference sequence). The CDR3 spans 15 residues.

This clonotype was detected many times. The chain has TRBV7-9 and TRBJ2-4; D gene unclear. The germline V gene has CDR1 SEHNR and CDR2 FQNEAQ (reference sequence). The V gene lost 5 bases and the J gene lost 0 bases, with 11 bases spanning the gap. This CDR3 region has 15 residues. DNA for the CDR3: TGTGCCAGCAGCCCCGTTGGCCCAGCCAAAAACATTCAGTACTTC. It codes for CASSPVGPAKNIQYF.

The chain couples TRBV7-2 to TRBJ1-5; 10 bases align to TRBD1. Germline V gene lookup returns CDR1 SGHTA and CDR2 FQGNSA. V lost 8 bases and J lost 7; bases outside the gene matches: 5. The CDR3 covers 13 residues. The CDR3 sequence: CASGQGVGQPQHF. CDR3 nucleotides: TGTGCCAGCGGACAGGGGGTTGGCCAGCCCCAGCATTTT.

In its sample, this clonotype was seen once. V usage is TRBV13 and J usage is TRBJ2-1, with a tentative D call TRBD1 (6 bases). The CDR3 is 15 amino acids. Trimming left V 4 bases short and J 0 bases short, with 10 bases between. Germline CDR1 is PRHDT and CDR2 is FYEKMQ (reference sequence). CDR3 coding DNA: TGTGCCAGCAGCTCAGGGACACGCTCCTACAATGAGCAGTTCTTC. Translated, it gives CASSSGTRSYNEQFF.

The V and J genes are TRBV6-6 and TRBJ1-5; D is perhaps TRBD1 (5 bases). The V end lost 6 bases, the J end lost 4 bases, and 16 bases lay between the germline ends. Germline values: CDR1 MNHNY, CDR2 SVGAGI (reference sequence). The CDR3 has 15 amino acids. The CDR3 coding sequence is TGTGCCAGCAGATACCGGGACGGTGATAATCAGCCCCAGCATTTT. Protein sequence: CASRYRDGDNQPQHF.

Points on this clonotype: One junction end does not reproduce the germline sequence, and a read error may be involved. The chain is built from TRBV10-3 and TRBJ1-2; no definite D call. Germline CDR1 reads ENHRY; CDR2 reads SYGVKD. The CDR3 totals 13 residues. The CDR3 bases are TGTGCCATCAGTGAGGACAATAACTGTGGCTACACCTTC. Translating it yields CAISEDNNCGYTF.

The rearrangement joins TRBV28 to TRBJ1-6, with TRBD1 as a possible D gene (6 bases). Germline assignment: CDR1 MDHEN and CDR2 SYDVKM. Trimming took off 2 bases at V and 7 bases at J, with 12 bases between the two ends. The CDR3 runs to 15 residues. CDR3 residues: CASSLRGGINSPLHF. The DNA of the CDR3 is TGTGCCAGCAGTTTAAGGGGGGGGATCAATTCACCCCTCCACTTT.

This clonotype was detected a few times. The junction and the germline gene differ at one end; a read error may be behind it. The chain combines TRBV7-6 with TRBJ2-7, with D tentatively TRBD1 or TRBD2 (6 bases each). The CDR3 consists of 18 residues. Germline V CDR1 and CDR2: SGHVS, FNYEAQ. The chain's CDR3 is CTSSLARHGGSADYEQYF. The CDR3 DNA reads TGTACCAGCAGCTTAGCGCGGCACGGGGGCTCTGCGGACTACGAGCAGTACTTC. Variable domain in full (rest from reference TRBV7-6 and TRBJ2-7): GAGVSQSPRYKVTKRGQDVALRCDPISGHVSLYWYRQALGQGPEFLTYFNYEAQQDKSGLPNDRFSAERPEGSISTLTIQRTEQRDSAMYRCTSSLARHGGSADYEQYFGPGTRLTVT.

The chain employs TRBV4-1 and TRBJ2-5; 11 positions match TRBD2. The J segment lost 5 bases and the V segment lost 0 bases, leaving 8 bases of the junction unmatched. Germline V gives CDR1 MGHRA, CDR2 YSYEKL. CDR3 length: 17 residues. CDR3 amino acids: CASSQDWLAGGEETQYF. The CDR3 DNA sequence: TGCGCCAGCAGCCAAGATTGGCTAGCGGGAGGTGAGGAGACCCAGTACTTC.

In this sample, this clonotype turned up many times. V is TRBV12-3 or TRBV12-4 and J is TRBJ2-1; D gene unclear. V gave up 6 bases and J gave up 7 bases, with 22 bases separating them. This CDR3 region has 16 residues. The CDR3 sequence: CASSLAMWLMRNEQFF. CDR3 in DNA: TGTGCCAGCAGCTTGGCTATGTGGCTAATGCGGAATGAGCAGTTCTTC.

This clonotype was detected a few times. CDR3 bases: TGTGCCAGCAGCTCCGGAGTTGACACCGGGGAGCTGTTTTTT. Amino acids: CASSSGVDTGELFF. The V call is TRBV7-3, the J call TRBJ2-2, with no clear D. V lost 4 bases to trimming and J lost 3 bases, with 9 bases between them. The CDR3 covers 14 residues. Germline loops: CDR1 SGHTA, CDR2 FQGTGA.

Here the CDR3 DNA reads TGCAGTGCTAGCAACTCCCTAGGTGAAAAACTGTTTTTT. Encoded protein: CSASNSLGEKLFF. The rearrangement joins TRBV20-1 to TRBJ1-4, with D unresolved. This CDR3 has 13 residues. Trimming left V 3 bases short and J 7 bases short, with 12 bases between. The V gene's germline CDR1 is DFQATT and CDR2 SNEGSKA (reference sequence).